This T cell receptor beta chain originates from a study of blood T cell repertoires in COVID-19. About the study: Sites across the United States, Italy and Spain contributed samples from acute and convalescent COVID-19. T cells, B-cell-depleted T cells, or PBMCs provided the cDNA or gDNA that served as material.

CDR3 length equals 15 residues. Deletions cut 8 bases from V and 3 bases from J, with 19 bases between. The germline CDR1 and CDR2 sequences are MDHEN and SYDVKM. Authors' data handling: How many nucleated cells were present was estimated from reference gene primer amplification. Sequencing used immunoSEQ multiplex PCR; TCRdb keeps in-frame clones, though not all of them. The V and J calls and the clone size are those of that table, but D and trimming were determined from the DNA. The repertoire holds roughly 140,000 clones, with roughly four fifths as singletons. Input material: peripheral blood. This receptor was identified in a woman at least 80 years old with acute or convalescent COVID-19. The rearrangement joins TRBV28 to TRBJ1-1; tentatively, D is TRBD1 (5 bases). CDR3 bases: TGTGCCAGCGGAACCTGGCAGGGAACGGACACTGAAGCTTTCTTT. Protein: CASGTWQGTDTEAFF.